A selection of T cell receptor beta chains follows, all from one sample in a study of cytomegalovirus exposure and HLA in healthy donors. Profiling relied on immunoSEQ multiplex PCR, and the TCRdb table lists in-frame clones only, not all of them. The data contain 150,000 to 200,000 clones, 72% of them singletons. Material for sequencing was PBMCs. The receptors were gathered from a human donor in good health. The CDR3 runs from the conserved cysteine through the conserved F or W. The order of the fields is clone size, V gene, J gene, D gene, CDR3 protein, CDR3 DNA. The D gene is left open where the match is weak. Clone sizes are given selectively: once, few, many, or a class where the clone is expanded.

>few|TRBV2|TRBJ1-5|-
CASSAWEAQPQHF
TGTGCCAGCAGTGCATGGGAGGCACAGCCCCAGCATTTT
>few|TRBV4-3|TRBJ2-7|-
CASSQDLSVLPSYEQYF
TGCGCCAGCAGCCAAGATCTATCGGTCTTACCCTCCTACGAGCAGTACTTC
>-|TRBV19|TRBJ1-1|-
CASRGREHTEAFF
TGTGCCAGTAGGGGACGGGAGCACACTGAAGCTTTCTTT
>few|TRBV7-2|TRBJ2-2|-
CASSLRGITGELFF
TGTGCCAGCAGCTTAAGGGGGATCACCGGGGAGCTGTTTTTT
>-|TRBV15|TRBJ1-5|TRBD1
CATSRGKGTGGDQPQHF
TGTGCCACCAGCAGAGGGAAGGGGACAGGGGGTGATCAGCCCCAGCATTTT
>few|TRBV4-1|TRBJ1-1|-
CASSQVVSQNTEAFF
TGCGCCAGCAGCCAAGTCGTGAGCCAGAACACTGAAGCTTTCTTT
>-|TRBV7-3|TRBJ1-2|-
CASSARQPGQYGYTF
TGTGCCAGCAGCGCACGACAACCCGGACAGTATGGCTACACCTTC
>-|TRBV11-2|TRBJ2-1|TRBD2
CASSFDWRGKQFF
TGTGCCAGCAGCTTTGACTGGCGGGGGAAGCAGTTCTTC
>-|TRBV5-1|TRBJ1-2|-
CASSFRRGYGYTF
TGCGCCAGCAGCTTTAGACGGGGGTATGGCTACACCTTC
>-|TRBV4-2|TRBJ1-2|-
CASSQVTREGYGYTF
TGTGCCAGCAGCCAAGTAACCAGGGAGGGCTATGGCTACACCTTC
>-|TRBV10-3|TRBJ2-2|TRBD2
CAISESTSGLNTGELFF
TGTGCCATCAGTGAGTCAACTAGCGGGCTGAACACCGGGGAGCTGTTTTTT
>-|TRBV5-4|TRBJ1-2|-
CASTLTANYGYTF
TGTGCCAGCACCTTGACAGCTAACTATGGCTACACCTTC
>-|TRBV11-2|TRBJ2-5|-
CASSSPRVATETQYF
TGTGCCAGCAGCTCCCCCCGGGTCGCAACGGAGACCCAGTACTTC